This T cell receptor beta chain was recovered during a study of blood T cells in healthy people across ages. Points from the study as a whole: Those diversity estimates obtained from one million T cells were thought to be underestimates.

About this clonotype itself: Its antigen is not identified.

Peripheral blood, approximately 10 milliliters per donor, was collected. Sample-barcoded 5' priming and a J-beta primer mix drove a second PCR of 7 to 11 cycles. TCRdb reprocessed the 5' RACE reads with MiXCR, giving one entry per CDR3 protein. Here the sample spans about 1.6 million distinct CDR3 sequences, 30% to 35% being singletons. The CDR3 covers 13 residues. Germline loops: CDR1 SQVTM, CDR2 ANQGSEA. V dropped 2 bases and J dropped 4; count of bases not matched to a gene: 3. The chain employs TRBV29-1 and TRBJ2-7, with TRBD1 matching over 9 bases. This TCR derives from a woman aged 25 to 39 in good health. The sequencing sample was made of blood. The CDR3 bases are TGCAGCGTTGAATCGGACAGGGGTTACGAGCAGTACTTC. It specifies CSVESDRGYEQYF.